This T cell receptor beta chain was captured in a study of CD4+ T cells in melanoma. CDR1 and CDR2 (germline): SGHTA, FQGNSA. The CDR3 extends over 15 amino acids. Trimming cost V 6 bases and J 2 bases; bases outside gene matches: 5. Notes on the study in general: CD8+ T cell, macrophage and B cell function reportedly correlated with neoantigen-specific CD4+ T cells.

Assay: immunoSEQ multiplex PCR; the TCRdb copy retains only in-frame clones and omits some. The table lists nearly 50,000 clones, roughly nine tenths of them singletons. As to this clone: Its antigen is unidentified.

Specimen: peripheral blood. The origin of this receptor is a human donor with melanoma. The V and J genes are TRBV7-2 and TRBJ2-7; 12 bases are a match to TRBD2. CDR3 in amino acids: CASSPLAGGPYEQYF. As DNA, the CDR3 is TGTGCCAGCAGTCCCCTAGCGGGGGGGCCCTACGAGCAGTACTTC.